What follows describes a single TCR beta chain. The antigen is not known. The sample comes from a study of response to subunit inactivated influenza vaccine. Each CDR3 protein is one row after TCRdb ran MiXCR on the RT-PCR reads. Of more than 700,000 distinct CDR3 sequences in the sample, approximately 22% were seen once. Study-level points and caveats: Each seasonal influenza vaccination, the authors suggested, recruits few new T cells.

V gave up 5 bases and J gave up 1 base, with 20 bases separating them. CDR3 length: 17 amino acids. CDR1 is PRHDT and CDR2 is FYEKMQ in the germline V gene (reference sequence). The rearrangement joins TRBV13 to TRBJ2-5; weak D call: TRBD1 (5 bases). The material was PBMCs from blood, obtained 5 to 6 days after vaccination. The clonotype was recovered from a man aged 50 to 59 who received an inactivated influenza vaccine. For the CDR3, the DNA is TGTGCCAGCAGCGCAGCCCCTCTGGGGCACCCCCAAGAGACCCAGTACTTC. Protein product: CASSAAPLGHPQETQYF. The variable domain in full, completed from reference TRBV13 and TRBJ2-5, reads AAGVIQSPRHLIKEKRETATLKCYPIPRHDTVYWYQQGPGQDPQFLISFYEKMQSDKGSIPDRFSAQQFSDYHSELNMSSLELGDSALYFCASSAAPLGHPQETQYFGPGTRLLVL.